These 23 T cell receptor beta chains were sequenced from one sample in a study of response to subunit inactivated influenza vaccine listed by TCRdb under 2018. Libraries were made using RT-PCR. For sequencing, an Illumina HiSeq 2500 was employed. The public sequencing data were trimmed at Q25 with fastp and processed into clonotypes with MiXCR by TCRdb, which kept only in-frame beta chains. Each entry is one CDR3 protein sequence, shown with its most common DNA and genes. The sample profile shows under 850,000 distinct CDR3 sequences; 15% to 20% of them were found once. The top ten clones comprise about a tenth of the sample. Sequences were derived from PBMCs from blood, sampled around 5 days after vaccination. Receptors originate from a man aged 50 to 59 who received an inactivated influenza vaccine. Donor details come from another sample of the same person, matched by shared clones.

The chain couples TRBV5-1 to TRBJ2-7, with 8 bases lining up with TRBD1. Per germline, CDR1 SGHRS and CDR2 YFSETQ. Trimming at V came to 4 bases and at J to 7 bases, leaving 13 bases not matched to a gene. CDR3 length equals 15 residues. The CDR3 sequence: CASSPAATGVREQYF. The CDR3, as DNA: TGCGCCAGCAGCCCTGCGGCGACAGGGGTCCGTGAGCAGTACTTC.

The chain couples TRBV7-8 to TRBJ2-7; TRBD2 matches at 7 bases. With 3 bases clipped from V and 5 bases from J, the junction kept 4 bases outside the gene matches. Germline-derived CDR1 and CDR2 are SGHVS and FQNEAQ. The CDR3 totals 13 residues. CDR3 region: CASSFRDYNEQYF. The CDR3 bases are TGTGCCAGCAGCTTCCGGGACTACAACGAGCAGTACTTC.

This clonotype has ten or more counts. This chain uses TRBV9 with TRBJ2-5; D is undetermined. With 6 bases removed from V and 1 base from J, the gap between germline ends came to 10 bases. The CDR3 totals 13 residues. Germline CDR1 is SGDLS and CDR2 is YYNGEE. The CDR3 nucleotides are TGTGCCAGCAATCGAGTAATCCAAGAGACCCAGTACTTC. Translated: CASNRVIQETQYF.

This clonotype was seen a handful of times. This chain links TRBV29-1 with TRBJ2-7; 8 bases are a match to TRBD1. Germline V gene data show CDR1 as SQVTM and CDR2 as ANQGSEA. With 3 bases clipped from V and 2 bases from J, the junction kept 15 bases outside the gene matches. The CDR3 loop spans 17 amino acids. Here the CDR3 DNA reads TGCAGCGTTGAGAAACCCGGGACAGGATCGCGGACCTACGAGCAGTACTTC. It specifies CSVEKPGTGSRTYEQYF.

This clonotype appeared a few times. V gene TRBV12-3 or TRBV12-4 combines with J gene TRBJ2-1; D may match TRBD1 or TRBD2 (5 bases each). The CDR3 loop spans 13 amino acids. Trimming pared 2 bases from V and 14 bases from J, leaving 16 bases between. CDR3 loop: CASSLTTGTRKFF. In nucleotides, the CDR3 is TGTGCCAGCAGTTTAACAACCGGGACCCGAAAGTTCTTC.

The chain has TRBV28 and TRBJ2-7; D is uncertain. The CDR3 consists of 15 residues. Germline V gene lookup returns CDR1 MDHEN and CDR2 SYDVKM. V lost 5 bases and J 2 bases, leaving 16 bases between the germline ends. The CDR3 DNA is TGTGCCAGCAGTCCGGACGGATTTCTTGCCTACGAGCAGTACTTC. It translates to CASSPDGFLAYEQYF. Full variable domain (rest looked up from reference TRBV28 and TRBJ2-7): DVKVTQSSRYLVKRTGEKVFLECVQDMDHENMFWYRQDPGLGLRLIYFSYDVKMKEKGDIPEGYSVSREKKERFSLILESASTNQTSMYLCASSPDGFLAYEQYFGPGTRLTVT.

The chain carries TRBV30 and TRBJ2-1; the D is unclear. CDR1 GTSNPN and CDR2 SVGIG come from the germline V gene (reference sequence). The CDR3 runs to 14 residues. Trimming stripped 1 base from V and 0 bases from J, with 7 bases between. This chain's CDR3 is CAWSAGFSYNEQFF. The CDR3, as DNA: TGTGCCTGGAGTGCTGGATTCTCCTACAATGAGCAGTTCTTC.

This clonotype showed up just a few times. The chain carries TRBV7-9 and TRBJ2-4; D ambiguous. Germline V gene sequence: CDR1 SEHNR, CDR2 FQNEAQ (reference sequence). Deletions cut 4 bases from V and 0 bases from J, with 13 bases between. This CDR3 spans 16 amino acids. The DNA for the CDR3 is TGTGCCAGCAGCTCCCAGTCCCGCCTAGCCAAAAACATTCAGTACTTC. This translates into CASSSQSRLAKNIQYF.

This clonotype was observed a handful of times. The gene calls are TRBV5-5 and TRBJ2-7, with D possibly being TRBD1 (6 bases). The CDR3 contains 16 residues. Per the germline V gene, CDR1 is SGHKS and CDR2 is YYEKEE (reference sequence). Trimming left V 5 bases short and J 4 bases short, with 22 bases between. CDR3 loop: CASSSPLTGFVYEQYF. The CDR3 region has the DNA TGTGCCAGCAGTTCTCCCCTGACAGGATTCGTATACGAGCAGTACTTC. Complete variable domain (other parts from reference TRBV5-5 and TRBJ2-7): DAGVTQSPTHLIKTRGQQVTLRCSPISGHKSVSWYQQVLGQGPQFIFQYYEKEERGRGNFPDRFSARQFPNYSSELNVNALLLGDSALYLCASSSPLTGFVYEQYFGPGTRLTVT.

The chain recombines TRBV20-1 with TRBJ2-1; 10 bases match TRBD1. Germline V gene data show CDR1 as DFQATT and CDR2 as SNEGSKA (reference sequence). V lost 6 bases and J lost 0; bases outside the gene matches: 11. The CDR3 spans 17 residues. CDR3 nucleotide sequence: TGCAGTGCAGACGGACAGGGGGTGAGGGGCTCCTACAATGAGCAGTTCTTC. Its translation: CSADGQGVRGSYNEQFF.

The V gene is TRBV7-6, the J gene TRBJ2-2; a weak D match, TRBD2 (5 bases). The V end lost 4 bases, the J end lost 6 bases, and 12 bases lay between the germline ends. The CDR3 contains 14 residues. Germline CDR1 reads SGHVS; CDR2 reads FNYEAQ. CDR3 DNA sequence: TGTGCCAGCAGCTCTAATACGGGGTCCGGGGAGCTGTTTTTT. It codes for CASSSNTGSGELFF. The variable domain in full, with the rest retrieved from reference TRBV7-6 and TRBJ2-2, is GAGVSQSPRYKVTKRGQDVALRCDPISGHVSLYWYRQALGQGPEFLTYFNYEAQQDKSGLPNDRFSAERPEGSISTLTIQRTEQRDSAMYRCASSSNTGSGELFFGEGSRLTVL.

This chain joins TRBV28 and TRBJ2-1, with D possibly matching TRBD2 (7 bases). V dropped 5 bases and J dropped 0 bases, with 23 bases sitting between them. This CDR3 region has 19 residues. Germline V lookup: CDR1 MDHEN, CDR2 SYDVKM. CDR3 bases: TGTGCCAGCAGTCTACTTAAGGGAGGGGGTGTAAGCTCCTACAATGAGCAGTTCTTC. It specifies CASSLLKGGGVSSYNEQFF. Supplemented by reference TRBV28 and TRBJ2-1, the full variable domain reads DVKVTQSSRYLVKRTGEKVFLECVQDMDHENMFWYRQDPGLGLRLIYFSYDVKMKEKGDIPEGYSVSREKKERFSLILESASTNQTSMYLCASSLLKGGGVSSYNEQFFGPGTRLTVL.

The J gene is TRBJ2-5, the V gene TRBV7-2; 7 bases agree with TRBD2. Per the germline V gene, CDR1 is SGHTA and CDR2 is FQGNSA. V lost 2 bases, J lost 1 base, and 4 bases stayed unmatched. The CDR3 totals 15 residues. Here the CDR3 reads CASSLTSALQETQYF. The DNA of the CDR3 is TGTGCCAGCAGCTTAACTAGCGCTCTCCAAGAGACCCAGTACTTC. Drawing the rest from reference TRBV7-2 and TRBJ2-5, the complete variable domain is GAGVSQSPSNKVTEKGKDVELRCDPISGHTALYWYRQSLGQGLEFLIYFQGNSAPDKSGLPSDRFSAERTGGSVSTLTIQRTQQEDSAVYLCASSLTSALQETQYFGPGTRLLVL.

This clonotype turned up a few times. This chain connects TRBV20-1 to TRBJ2-3; TRBD1 aligns across 9 bases. The CDR3 spans 16 residues. Losses at the gene ends were 1 base for V and 2 bases for J; bases not matched to a gene: 7. Germline assignment: CDR1 DFQATT and CDR2 SNEGSKA (reference sequence). The CDR3 sequence is CSARVYRTGVTDTQYF. The CDR3, as DNA: TGCAGTGCTAGAGTTTACAGGACAGGGGTCACAGATACGCAGTATTTT.

This clonotype came up a few times. This chain links TRBV27 with TRBJ1-2; D is ambiguous. The CDR3 length is 15 residues. Deletions cut 5 bases from V and 3 bases from J, with 16 bases between. CDR1 is MNHEY, CDR2 SMNVEV, per germline (reference sequence). The CDR3 region has the DNA TGTGCCAGCAGTCCAACTTCCGCGAGGTACTATGGCTACACCTTC. Its protein is CASSPTSARYYGYTF.

This clonotype was observed a few times. This CDR3 reads CASSIPGQTDTQYF. The CDR3 bases are TGTGCCAGCAGCATTCCGGGACAGACAGATACGCAGTATTTT. The chain combines TRBV7-8 with TRBJ2-3; TRBD1 agrees at 7 bases. The germline CDR1 and CDR2 sequences are SGHVS and FQNEAQ. After removal of 5 bases from V and 3 bases from J, the junction contained 5 bases not matched to a gene. There are 14 residues in the CDR3.

This clonotype has just a few counts. J is TRBJ2-7 and V is TRBV5-1, with D possibly TRBD2 on 6 matching bases. The length of the CDR3 is 16 residues. V lost 0 bases to trimming and J lost 4 bases, with 17 bases between them. The V gene's germline CDR1 is SGHRS and CDR2 YFSETQ. The CDR3 DNA reads as TGCGCCAGCAGCTTGGGACAAGGCGGGACGGGATACGAGCAGTACTTC. Its protein is CASSLGQGGTGYEQYF.

This clonotype has just a few counts. The chain joins TRBV10-3 to TRBJ1-5; D gene ambiguous. This CDR3 contains 16 residues. Looked up from germline, CDR1 is ENHRY and CDR2 is SYGVKD. Between the trimmed V and J ends, which lost 0 bases and 0 bases, there was a span of 9 bases. The CDR3 here is CAISESMVYSNQPQHF. CDR3 in DNA: TGTGCCATCAGTGAGTCGATGGTTTATAGCAATCAGCCCCAGCATTTT.

This chain uses TRBV6-2 or TRBV6-3 with TRBJ2-1; the D gene is possibly TRBD1 (6 bases). Germline assignment: CDR1 MNHEY and CDR2 SVGEGT. V was shortened by 6 bases and J by 4 bases, with 16 bases between the two germline ends. This CDR3 is built from 15 residues. CDR3 protein: CASSDRSPRYNEQFF. The CDR3 DNA is TGTGCCAGCAGCGACAGGTCCCCCCGGTACAATGAGCAGTTCTTC.

The chain couples TRBV9 to TRBJ2-2; D might be TRBD1 (5 bases). The CDR3 runs to 16 residues. V shed 0 bases and J shed 0 bases, with 9 bases lying between them. The V gene's germline CDR1 is SGDLS and CDR2 YYNGEE. The CDR3 loop is CASSVEGAPNTGELFF. Here the CDR3 DNA reads TGTGCCAGCAGCGTAGAAGGGGCCCCGAACACCGGGGAGCTGTTTTTT.

CDR3 loop: CASSQGVVNTQYF. DNA of the CDR3: TGTGCCAGCAGCCAGGGGGTCGTGAATACGCAGTATTTT. The J gene is TRBJ2-3, the V gene TRBV7-2; 7 bases are shared with TRBD1. V shed 5 bases, J shed 7 bases, and the junction held 6 bases outside the gene matches. CDR3 size: 13 residues. CDR1 SGHTA and CDR2 FQGNSA come from the germline V gene.

CDR3 DNA: TGCGCCAGCAGTCATACCTCGGGGGTAGGGGATGAAAAACTGTTTTTT. It is translated as CASSHTSGVGDEKLFF. The rearrangement joins TRBV23-1 to TRBJ1-4; possible D gene TRBD1, 5 bases. TRBV23-1 belongs to the ORF category, with a function that is uncertain. The length of the CDR3 is 16 residues. V lost 3 bases and J lost 6, with 17 bases in between.

The chain recombines TRBV19 with TRBJ1-1; D possibly corresponds to TRBD1 (6 bases). This CDR3 comprises 14 residues. The V end was cut by 6 bases, the J end by 6 bases, with 17 bases between. In germline, CDR1 is LNHDA, CDR2 SQIVND (reference sequence). The CDR3 nucleotides read TGTGCCAGTAGCCCGGGGCAGGGGAAGGCTGAAGCTTTCTTT. It codes for CASSPGQGKAEAFF.